The 19 T cell receptor beta chains below all came from one sample that was sequenced in a study of shared clonotypes between healthy human individuals. The data were produced by immunoSEQ multiplex PCR, yet TCRdb's version contains in-frame clones alone and is incomplete. The sample lists 2.3 million or so clones, approximately 93% seen once, with 0.39% in the top ten. The source material was naive CD4+ T cells from PBMCs. Noted subset: CD45RA+ positively selected. Source of these receptors: a young man in good health. Some clones in this sample may be carry-over from other donors' samples.

CDR3 in DNA: TGTGCCAGCAGTGATTTCGGTGGTGGTCAGCCCCAGCATTTT. It translates to CASSDFGGGQPQHF. The gene calls are TRBV6-1 and TRBJ1-5, with D hard to call. This CDR3 spans 14 amino acids. The V gene's germline CDR1 is MNHNS and CDR2 SASEGT. Trimming took off 3 bases at V and 6 bases at J, with 12 bases between the two ends.

The chain links TRBV5-1 to TRBJ2-7; 11 nucleotides line up with TRBD1. CDR1 SGHRS and CDR2 YFSETQ come from the germline V gene. J lost 3 bases, V lost 3 bases, and 11 bases had no gene match. The length of the CDR3 is 17 residues. The CDR3 nucleotides read TGCGCCAGCAGCTCAATCGAAACCGGGACAGGGGGCTACGAGCAGTACTTC. Its protein product is CASSSIETGTGGYEQYF.

This chain links TRBV18 with TRBJ1-5, with TRBD1 as a possible D gene (5 bases). Germline V CDR1 and CDR2: KGHSH, LQKENI. The CDR3 runs to 19 residues. V was clipped by 2 bases and J by 0 bases, with 20 bases between them. CDR3: CASSPEPRDLWYSNQPQHF. The CDR3 DNA follows: TGTGCCAGCTCACCAGAGCCTCGGGACCTCTGGTATAGCAATCAGCCCCAGCATTTT.

The chain employs TRBV2 and TRBJ1-2; D remains ambiguous. Deletions cut 7 bases from V and 5 bases from J, with 17 bases between. CDR3 length equals 14 residues. Germline V gene sequence: CDR1 SNHLY, CDR2 FYNNEI. The CDR3 reads CASIFYGKGYGYTF. DNA of the CDR3: TGTGCCAGCATTTTCTACGGCAAAGGGTATGGCTACACCTTC.

This clone has only one observation. The chain links TRBV5-1 to TRBJ1-4; 8 bases fit TRBD1. The CDR3 sequence is 16 residues long. The V segment lost 1 base and the J segment 7 bases; nucleotides outside the gene matches: 9. Per the germline V gene, CDR1 is SGHRS and CDR2 is YFSETQ. The CDR3 sequence is CASSLTTTGGGEKLFF. The CDR3, as DNA: TGCGCCAGCAGCTTGACAACCACAGGGGGGGGTGAAAAACTGTTTTTT.

V gene TRBV2 combines with J gene TRBJ1-1; D is uncertain. V lost 6 bases to trimming and J lost 4 bases, with 18 bases between them. The CDR3 loop spans 15 amino acids. From germline, CDR1 is SNHLY and CDR2 FYNNEI. The CDR3 protein is CASRLEVVVGTEAFF. The DNA of the CDR3 is TGTGCCAGCAGATTGGAAGTCGTGGTTGGCACTGAAGCTTTCTTT.

The rearrangement uses TRBV9 and TRBJ1-3, with D unclear. Germline CDR1 SGDLS, CDR2 YYNGEE. The CDR3 has 15 amino acids. Trimming took off 0 bases at V and 0 bases at J, with 7 bases between the two ends. CDR3 sequence: CASSVDAYSGNTIYF. The CDR3 region has the DNA TGTGCCAGCAGCGTAGACGCGTACTCTGGAAACACCATATATTTT.

This clone was detected only once. The CDR3 DNA follows: TGTGCCAGCAGTTTACAGAGCGGGAGGGCCTTAACAGATACGCAGTATTTT. Translated, it gives CASSLQSGRALTDTQYF. The chain carries TRBV28 and TRBJ2-3; 10 bases fit TRBD2. Looked up from germline, CDR1 is MDHEN and CDR2 is SYDVKM. V lost 2 bases to trimming and J lost 3 bases; unmatched junction nucleotides: 8. CDR3 length: 17 residues.

The chain joins TRBV2 to TRBJ2-7, with 12 bases fitting TRBD2. The germline gives CDR1 SNHLY, CDR2 FYNNEI. With 10 bases clipped from V and 6 bases from J, the junction kept 4 bases outside the gene matches. The CDR3 loop spans 12 amino acids. CDR3 bases: TGTGCCACAACGACTAGCGGGAGCGAGCAGTACTTC. It specifies CATTTSGSEQYF.

The CDR3 DNA reads as TGCAGTGCTGGCGTTAGAGATACGCAGTATTTT. It yields the protein CSAGVRDTQYF. This sequence joins TRBV20-1 and TRBJ2-3; D uncertain. Germline CDR1 and CDR2: DFQATT and SNEGSKA (reference sequence). Trimming took off 5 bases at V and 5 bases at J, with 8 bases between the two ends. The CDR3 loop spans 11 amino acids.

This clone was recorded only once. The chain employs TRBV14 and TRBJ2-1; D not resolved. The CDR3 totals 11 residues. Trimming left V 1 base short and J 13 bases short, with 8 bases between. Germline assignment: CDR1 SGHDN and CDR2 FVKESK. The CDR3 DNA sequence: TGTGCCAGCAGCCAAGGTCCCGCCCAGTTCTTC. This encodes CASSQGPAQFF.

This rearrangement joins TRBV5-8 to TRBJ1-2; 9 bases align to TRBD1. V was pared by 2 bases and J by 4 bases, with 6 bases of the junction left unmatched. Germline values: CDR1 SGHTS, CDR2 YDEGEE. The length of the CDR3 is 15 residues. The CDR3 is CASSFPGQGTYGYTF. CDR3 nucleotide sequence: TGTGCCAGCAGCTTCCCCGGACAGGGGACCTATGGCTACACCTTC.

The CDR3 loop reads CASSQPRGADTQYF. The CDR3 DNA sequence: TGCGCCAGCAGCCAACCCCGGGGTGCAGATACGCAGTATTTT. The chain employs TRBV4-1 and TRBJ2-3; D is possibly TRBD2 (5 bases). The CDR3 consists of 14 residues. Looked up from germline, CDR1 is MGHRA and CDR2 is YSYEKL. V was shortened by 2 bases and J by 4 bases, with 10 bases between the two germline ends.

The chain uses TRBV9 and TRBJ2-3, with D unresolved. The CDR3 spans 16 residues. Trimming removed 0 bases at V and 0 bases at J, with 11 bases between. Germline V gene sequence: CDR1 SGDLS, CDR2 YYNGEE. For the CDR3, the DNA is TGTGCCAGCAGCGTAGGAACCTACCAGAGCACAGATACGCAGTATTTT. It translates to CASSVGTYQSTDTQYF.

The rearrangement uses TRBV29-1 and TRBJ2-7; 11 bases are shared with TRBD2. CDR1 and CDR2 (germline): SQVTM, ANQGSEA. V trimming: 7 bases; J trimming: 3 bases; junction bases outside the gene matches: 5. The CDR3 consists of 13 residues. The CDR3 protein is CSADGTSGYEQYF. For the CDR3, the DNA is TGCAGCGCTGACGGGACTAGCGGCTACGAGCAGTACTTC.

A remark on this clone: Other DNA sequences within the sample encode an identical CDR3. In DNA form, the CDR3 reads TGTGCCAGCTCACCACTTCTAGCGGGAAACACCGGGGAGCTGTTTTTT. This encodes CASSPLLAGNTGELFF. The V call is TRBV18, the J call TRBJ2-2; 9 bases map to TRBD2. With V trimmed by 1 base and J by 2 bases, 2 bases remained unmatched. CDR3 length: 16 residues. Looked up from germline, CDR1 is KGHSH and CDR2 is LQKENI.

The chain recombines TRBV18 with TRBJ2-2; D possibly uses TRBD1 or TRBD2 (6 bases each). Trimming removed 2 bases from V and 4 bases from J, with 20 bases in between. The CDR3 consists of 18 residues. Per the germline V gene, CDR1 is KGHSH and CDR2 is LQKENI. The CDR3 DNA reads TGTGCCAGCTCACCAGACCAGGGCGGAGGGGGACGCACCGGGGAGCTGTTTTTT. This codes for CASSPDQGGGGRTGELFF.

The rearrangement uses TRBV19 and TRBJ2-1, with 8 bases identical to TRBD1. CDR3 length equals 12 residues. Per the germline V gene, CDR1 is LNHDA and CDR2 is SQIVND (reference sequence). Unmatched junction bases numbered 6, after V lost 7 bases and J lost 10 bases. The CDR3 coding sequence is TGTGCCAGTATCTCCCGGGACAGGGAGCAGTTCTTC. The encoded protein is CASISRDREQFF.

This rearrangement joins TRBV9 to TRBJ2-1, with TRBD2 as a possible D gene (6 bases). The V gene's germline CDR1 is SGDLS and CDR2 YYNGEE. The V and J ends lost 5 bases and 0 bases respectively, with 9 bases between them. The CDR3 totals 14 residues. Here the CDR3 reads CASRAGSSYNEQFF. CDR3 coding DNA: TGTGCCAGCAGAGCGGGTAGCTCCTACAATGAGCAGTTCTTC.